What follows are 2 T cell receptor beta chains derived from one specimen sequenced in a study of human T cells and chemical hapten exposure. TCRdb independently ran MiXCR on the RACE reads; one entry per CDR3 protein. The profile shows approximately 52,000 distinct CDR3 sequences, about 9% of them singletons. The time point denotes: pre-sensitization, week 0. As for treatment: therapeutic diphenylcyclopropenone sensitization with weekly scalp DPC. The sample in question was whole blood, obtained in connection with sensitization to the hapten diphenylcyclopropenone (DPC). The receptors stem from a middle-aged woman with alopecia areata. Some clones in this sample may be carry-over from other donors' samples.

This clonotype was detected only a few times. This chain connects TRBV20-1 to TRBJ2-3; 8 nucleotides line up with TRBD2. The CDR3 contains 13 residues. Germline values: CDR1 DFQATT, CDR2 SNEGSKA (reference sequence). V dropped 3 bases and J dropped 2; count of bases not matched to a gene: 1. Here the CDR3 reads CSASGGATDTQYF. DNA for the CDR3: TGCAGTGCTAGCGGGGGGGCCACAGATACGCAGTATTTT.

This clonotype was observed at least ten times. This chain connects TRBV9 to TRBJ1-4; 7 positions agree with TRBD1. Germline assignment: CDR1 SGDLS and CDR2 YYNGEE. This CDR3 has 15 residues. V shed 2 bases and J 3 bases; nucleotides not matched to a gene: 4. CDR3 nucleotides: TGTGCCAGCAGCGTCGCTCAGGGGGCTAATGAAAAACTGTTTTTT. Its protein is CASSVAQGANEKLFF.